These T cell receptor beta chains were read from a single sample in a study of cytomegalovirus exposure and HLA in healthy donors. Libraries were prepared by immunoSEQ multiplex PCR; TCRdb keeps only in-frame clonotypes and omits some of them. The sample consists of 130,000 to 150,000 clones, roughly 80% of them appearing once. The sequenced sample consisted of PBMCs. The receptors were gathered from a woman aged 40 to 50 in good health and CMV-seropositive. Each CDR3 is given with its conserved first and last residue. The order of the fields is CDR3 length, V gene, clone size, D gene, J gene, CDR3 protein, CDR3 DNA. D genes are given only for firm matches. Expanded clones are given a class, and other clones once, few, many or no size at all.

19	TRBV7-9	-	TRBD2	TRBJ2-2	CASSLGSSGGPSNTGELFF	TGTGCCAGCAGCTTAGGGTCTAGCGGGGGACCTTCGAACACCGGGGAGCTGTTTTTT
14	TRBV7-2	-	TRBD1	TRBJ2-7	CASSFRTGRHEQYF	TGTGCCAGCAGCTTTAGGACAGGGAGGCACGAGCAGTACTTC
15	TRBV5-1	-	TRBD2	TRBJ2-1	CASSFGGGPYNEQFF	TGCGCCAGCAGCTTCGGGGGGGGCCCCTACAATGAGCAGTTCTTC
11	TRBV27	-	TRBD1	TRBJ1-2	CASRSGGGYTF	TGTGCCAGCAGATCAGGGGGAGGCTACACCTTC
16	TRBV7-3	-	TRBD1	TRBJ2-3	CASSLSRDRGTDTQYF	TGTGCCAGCAGCTTATCCCGGGACAGGGGAACGGATACGCAGTATTTT
12	TRBV2	-	-	TRBJ1-2	CASTPRDYGYTF	TGTGCCAGCACCCCACGGGACTATGGCTACACCTTC
16	TRBV28	-	TRBD2	TRBJ2-7	CASMGSSGGAYYEQYF	TGTGCCAGCATGGGGAGTAGCGGGGGGGCCTACTACGAGCAGTACTTC
13	TRBV7-9	-	TRBD1	TRBJ1-5	CASSQQGYQPQHF	TGTGCCAGCAGCCAACAGGGGTACCAGCCCCAGCATTTT
16	TRBV4-1	once	-	TRBJ2-4	CASSPSPGGAKNIQYF	TGCGCCAGCAGCCCTTCTCCCGGGGGAGCCAAAAACATTCAGTACTTC
18	TRBV23-1	few	TRBD2	TRBJ2-4	CASSQSSGGTLAKNIQYF	TGCGCCAGCAGTCAATCTTCGGGGGGGACATTAGCCAAAAACATTCAGTACTTC